The 8 T cell receptor beta chains below come from one sample, sequenced in a study of T cell responses to AZD1222 COVID-19 vaccine. The table came from immunoSEQ multiplex PCR; TCRdb's copy has only in-frame clones and leaves some out. The data show some 150,000 clones, approximately 92% seen once. The sample consisted of peripheral blood, taken 28 days after the second AZD1222 dose. The receptors here all came from an adult who received the AZD1222 COVID-19 vaccine.

The chain uses TRBV5-1 and TRBJ2-3; the match to TRBD2 covers 7 bases. CDR1 is SGHRS, CDR2 YFSETQ, per germline. The trim removed 0 bases at V and 5 bases at J, leaving 9 bases unmatched. The CDR3 length is 16 residues. CDR3 DNA: TGCGCCAGCAGCTTGGTCTCTAGGCGCGGGGGAGATACGCAGTATTTT. It encodes CASSLVSRRGGDTQYF.

This rearrangement joins TRBV5-1 to TRBJ2-3; unclear D gene. The V end lost 4 bases, the J end lost 2 bases, and 23 bases lay between the germline ends. The germline gives CDR1 SGHRS, CDR2 YFSETQ. The CDR3 has 18 residues. The CDR3 loop is CASSALPAGQRPTDTQYF. In DNA form, the CDR3 reads TGCGCCAGCAGCGCGCTACCGGCCGGGCAGAGACCCACAGATACGCAGTATTTT.

This chain links TRBV28 with TRBJ1-3; 7 nucleotides align to TRBD1. The CDR3 is 15 residues long. V was clipped by 4 bases and J by 1 base; unmatched bases: 4. Germline values: CDR1 MDHEN, CDR2 SYDVKM. DNA of the CDR3: TGTGCCAGCAGTTCGGAGGGGGCTTCTGGAAACACCATATATTTT. This sequence encodes CASSSEGASGNTIYF.

The CDR3 region has the DNA TGTGCCAGCAGCTTAGTGGACGGCAGTTCGGCCCAGCATTTT. Its translation is CASSLVDGSSAQHF. The rearrangement joins TRBV7-8 to TRBJ1-5; no clear D gene. Germline V lookup: CDR1 SGHVS, CDR2 FQNEAQ. Trimming took off 1 base at V and 11 bases at J, with 15 bases between the two ends. The CDR3 totals 14 residues. The whole variable domain, remainder taken from reference TRBV7-8 and TRBJ1-5, is GAGVSQSPRYKVAKRGQDVALRCDPISGHVSLFWYQQALGQGPEFLTYFQNEAQLDKSGLPSDRFFAERPEGSVSTLKIQRTQQEDSAVYLCASSLVDGSSAQHFGDGTRLSIL.

V is TRBV28 and J is TRBJ1-6; TRBD1 might be the D (6 bases). V was shortened by 5 bases and J by 10 bases, with 15 bases between the two germline ends. This CDR3 is built from 14 residues. Germline CDR1 is MDHEN and CDR2 is SYDVKM. The CDR3 loop is CASSASVTGSPLHF. The CDR3 DNA reads TGTGCCAGCAGTGCCTCCGTGACAGGCTCACCCCTCCACTTT.

This clone was seen more than once but under ten times. The V and J genes are TRBV9 and TRBJ1-3; tentatively, D is TRBD1 (6 bases). V lost 1 base to trimming and J lost 0 bases, with 8 bases between them. Germline V gives CDR1 SGDLS, CDR2 YYNGEE. The CDR3 is made up of 15 amino acids. In DNA form, the CDR3 reads TGTGCCAGCAGCGTAAGGGGGGACTCTGGAAACACCATATATTTT. This gives the protein CASSVRGDSGNTIYF.

This clone was seen just once. V and J are TRBV7-2 and TRBJ1-4, with no clear D. Between the trimmed V and J ends, which lost 0 bases and 3 bases, there was a span of 17 bases. This CDR3 contains 18 residues. Germline V gene lookup returns CDR1 SGHTA and CDR2 FQGNSA. In DNA form, the CDR3 reads TGTGCCAGCAGCTTAGCCCCTTCGAACCCGACGGCTAATGAAAAACTGTTTTTT. Its protein is CASSLAPSNPTANEKLFF.

The chain links TRBV24-1 to TRBJ2-6, with D uncertain. This CDR3 is built from 13 residues. With 5 bases removed from V and 0 bases from J, the gap between germline ends came to 1 base. Germline CDR1 KGHDR, CDR2 SFDVKD. For the CDR3, the DNA is TGTGCCACCAGTGCCTCTGGGGCCAACGTCCTGACTTTC. Protein product: CATSASGANVLTF.